Sequencing of this TCR beta chain was carried out in a study of T cell responses to AZD1222 COVID-19 vaccine. The study, taken as a whole, reports: Of the AZD1222 recipients, only 5 or 6 were seropositive at baseline.

The data were produced by immunoSEQ multiplex PCR, yet TCRdb's version contains in-frame clones alone and is incomplete. The sample carries about 150,000 clones, 88% recorded once. In the case of this clone: Its target is not known.

The CDR3 runs to 14 residues. From germline, CDR1 is MNHEY and CDR2 SVGEGT. V lost 2 bases, J lost 4 bases, and 9 bases lay in between. The sequence was collected from an adult in good health. The source was peripheral blood, collected on day 0 of AZD1222 vaccination. The rearrangement joins TRBV6-2 or TRBV6-3 to TRBJ1-5, with D perhaps TRBD1 (6 bases). CDR3 amino acids: CASSYGTLNQPQHF. In DNA form, the CDR3 reads TGTGCCAGCAGTTACGGGACACTAAATCAGCCCCAGCATTTT.